The 14 T cell receptor beta chains reported below all come from one sample, sequenced in a study of shared clonotypes between healthy human individuals (TCRdb year 2020). Library creation used the immunoSEQ multiplex PCR assay. The clones in this table, taken by TCRdb from immuneACCESS, are in-frame only. Not every clone is retained; where verified, under half of the shortfall comes from an unresolved V gene, and the cause of the rest is unknown. The sample table shows about 1.5 million clones, and roughly 98% are seen once. The top ten hold roughly 0.4% of the sample. Sequencing was done on a sample of naive CD4+ T cells sorted from blood. The label giving this sample's cell subset or site can be read as: CD45RA+ positively selected. Every receptor here comes from a young man in good health.

This clone was recorded only once. Other nucleotide sequences in the sample specify the same CDR3. The chain has TRBV9 and TRBJ2-1; D is unclear. CDR3 length equals 15 residues. V was cut by 0 bases and J by 0 bases, with 7 bases left in between. CDR1 SGDLS and CDR2 YYNGEE come from the germline V gene. In DNA, the CDR3 is TGTGCCAGCAGCGTAGCGGCTAGCTCCTACAATGAGCAGTTCTTC. It yields the protein CASSVAASSYNEQFF.

This chain uses TRBV10-2 with TRBJ2-5; D not certain. Germline V gene data show CDR1 as WSHSY and CDR2 as SAAADI. Trimming removed 3 bases at V and 5 bases at J, with 16 bases between. This CDR3 contains 15 residues. The CDR3 protein is CASSDPLGQSETQYF. The CDR3 DNA reads as TGCGCCAGCAGTGACCCGTTGGGCCAGTCGGAGACCCAGTACTTC.

This chain links TRBV14 with TRBJ2-6, with D perhaps TRBD1 (5 bases). The CDR3 covers 16 residues. V shed 1 base and J shed 6 bases, with 13 bases lying between them. Germline CDR1 SGHDN, CDR2 FVKESK. CDR3 coding DNA: TGTGCCAGCAGCCAAGTAGGGGCTGACAAGGCCAACGTCCTGACTTTC. Encoded protein: CASSQVGADKANVLTF.

This chain joins TRBV5-5 and TRBJ2-1; D possibly matches TRBD1 or TRBD2 (7 bases each). There are 17 residues in the CDR3. Germline-derived CDR1 and CDR2 are SGHKS and YYEKEE (reference sequence). Deletions cut 3 bases from V and 9 bases from J, with 25 bases between. This CDR3 reads CASSSPGAGGVPGEQFF. The CDR3 region has the DNA TGTGCCAGCAGCTCCCCGGGGGCAGGGGGGGTCCCAGGTGAGCAGTTCTTC.

The rearrangement links TRBV5-6 to TRBJ2-2, with D unclear. The CDR3 has 15 amino acids. Per the germline V gene, CDR1 is SGHDT and CDR2 is YYEEEE. Trimming took off 0 bases at V and 1 base at J, with 7 bases between the two ends. CDR3 amino acids: CASSLVDMNTGELFF. The CDR3 DNA reads as TGTGCCAGCAGCTTGGTCGATATGAACACCGGGGAGCTGTTTTTT.

The chain recombines TRBV5-1 with TRBJ2-3, with D uncertain. The CDR3 runs 16 residues. Trimming took 4 bases from V and 0 from J, leaving 15 bases between them. Germline V gene lookup returns CDR1 SGHRS and CDR2 YFSETQ. The CDR3 sequence is CASSKRTITSTDTQYF. CDR3 nucleotides: TGCGCCAGCAGCAAACGGACGATAACTAGCACAGATACGCAGTATTTT.

This chain joins TRBV5-1 and TRBJ1-3, with D perhaps TRBD1 (6 bases). The CDR3 length is 16 residues. Germline values: CDR1 SGHRS, CDR2 YFSETQ. The V and J ends lost 4 bases and 0 bases respectively, with 14 bases between them. The CDR3: CASSAAGTSSGNTIYF. CDR3 nucleotides: TGCGCCAGCAGCGCAGCAGGGACAAGCTCTGGAAACACCATATATTTT.

The chain links TRBV4-3 to TRBJ2-1; 7 bases map to TRBD2. Per germline, CDR1 LGHNA and CDR2 YSLEER. The J segment lost 8 bases and the V segment lost 3 bases, leaving 16 bases of the junction unmatched. The CDR3 has 17 residues. The CDR3 protein is CASSQGAGVMPGDEQFF. In DNA, the CDR3 is TGCGCCAGCAGCCAGGGTGCGGGAGTCATGCCTGGTGATGAGCAGTTCTTC.

This chain connects TRBV7-2 to TRBJ2-7; 14 positions match TRBD2. J gave up 5 bases and V 5 bases, and 8 bases lay outside the gene matches. Germline V CDR1 and CDR2: SGHTA, FQGNSA. The CDR3 length is 16 residues. This CDR3 is CASSPAGLAGVNEQYF. The CDR3 DNA follows: TGTGCCAGCAGCCCCGCGGGACTAGCGGGAGTGAACGAGCAGTACTTC.

The chain links TRBV2 to TRBJ2-2; D is ambiguous. This CDR3 is 13 amino acids long. Per the germline V gene, CDR1 is SNHLY and CDR2 is FYNNEI. V was trimmed by 4 bases and J by 4 bases, leaving 7 bases between them. The CDR3 loop is CASSGVGTGELFF. The CDR3, as DNA: TGTGCCAGCAGTGGGGTGGGCACCGGGGAGCTGTTTTTT.

The V and J genes are TRBV7-6 and TRBJ2-2; D is uncertain. CDR3 length equals 14 residues. The ends were cut back, 1 base at V and 2 bases at J, with 5 bases in the middle. Germline CDR1 and CDR2: SGHVS and FNYEAQ. The chain's CDR3 is CASSLVHNTGELFF. DNA of the CDR3: TGTGCCAGCAGCTTAGTTCACAACACCGGGGAGCTGTTTTTT. The full variable domain, rest sourced from reference TRBV7-6 and TRBJ2-2, is GAGVSQSPRYKVTKRGQDVALRCDPISGHVSLYWYRQALGQGPEFLTYFNYEAQQDKSGLPNDRFSAERPEGSISTLTIQRTEQRDSAMYRCASSLVHNTGELFFGEGSRLTVL.

The genes are TRBV4-3 and TRBJ1-5; possible D gene TRBD1, 6 bases. The V and J ends lost 4 bases and 1 base respectively, with 17 bases between them. There are 17 residues in the CDR3. CDR1 and CDR2 from the germline V gene are LGHNA and YSLEER. The CDR3: CASSLSARGISNQPQHF. The CDR3, as DNA: TGCGCCAGCAGCCTCAGTGCCAGGGGCATAAGCAATCAGCCCCAGCATTTT.

This chain connects TRBV14 to TRBJ1-2; D not resolved. CDR3 length equals 13 residues. Trimming left V 4 bases short and J 3 bases short, with 9 bases between. The germline gives CDR1 SGHDN, CDR2 FVKESK. The CDR3 nucleotides read TGTGCCAGCAGCCCCCGTCTAGACTATGGCTACACCTTC. Encoded protein: CASSPRLDYGYTF.

The CDR3 nucleotides are TGCGCCAGCAGCCACCCGGGGACTAGCGTGCTTAGGAATGAGCAGTTCTTC. Translating it yields CASSHPGTSVLRNEQFF. The chain joins TRBV4-1 to TRBJ2-1, with TRBD2 matching over 10 bases. The CDR3 consists of 17 residues. The germline CDR1 and CDR2 sequences are MGHRA and YSYEKL. Unmatched junction bases numbered 12, after V lost 3 bases and J lost 7 bases.